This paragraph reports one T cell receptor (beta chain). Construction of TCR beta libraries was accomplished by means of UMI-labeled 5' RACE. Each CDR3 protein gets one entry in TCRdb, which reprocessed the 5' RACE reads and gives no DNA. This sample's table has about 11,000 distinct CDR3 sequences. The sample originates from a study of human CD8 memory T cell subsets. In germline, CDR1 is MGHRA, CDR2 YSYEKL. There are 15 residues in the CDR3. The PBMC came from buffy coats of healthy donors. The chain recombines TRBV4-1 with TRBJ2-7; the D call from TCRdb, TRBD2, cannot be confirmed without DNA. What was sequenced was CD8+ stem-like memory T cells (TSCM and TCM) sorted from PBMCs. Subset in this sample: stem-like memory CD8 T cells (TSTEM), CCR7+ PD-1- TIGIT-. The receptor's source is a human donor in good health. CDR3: CASSQSGAYSYEQYF.